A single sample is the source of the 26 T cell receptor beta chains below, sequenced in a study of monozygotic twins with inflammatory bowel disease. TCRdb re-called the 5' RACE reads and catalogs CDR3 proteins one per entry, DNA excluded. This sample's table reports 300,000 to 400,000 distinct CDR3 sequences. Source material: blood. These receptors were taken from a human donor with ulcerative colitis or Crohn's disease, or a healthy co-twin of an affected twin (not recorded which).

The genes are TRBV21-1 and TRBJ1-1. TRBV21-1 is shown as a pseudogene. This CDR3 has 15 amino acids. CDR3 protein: CASNPRIVIYNGAFF.

Here the CDR3 reads CASSFSPGNTGELFF. This chain links TRBV5-1 with TRBJ2-2. The CDR3 length is 15 residues. Germline values: CDR1 SGHRS, CDR2 YFSETQ.

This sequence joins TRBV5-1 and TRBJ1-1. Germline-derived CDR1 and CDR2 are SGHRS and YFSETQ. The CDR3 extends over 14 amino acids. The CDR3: CASSLGATNTEAFF.

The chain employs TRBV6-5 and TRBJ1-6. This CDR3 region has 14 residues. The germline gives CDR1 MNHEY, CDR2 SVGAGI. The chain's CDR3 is CASSYGQTPSPLHF.

The chain's CDR3 is CASSRQGGGYNEQFF. This chain joins TRBV5-1 and TRBJ2-1; without DNA, the TCRdb call of TRBD1 cannot be checked. The germline gives CDR1 SGHRS, CDR2 YFSETQ. CDR3 length: 15 residues.

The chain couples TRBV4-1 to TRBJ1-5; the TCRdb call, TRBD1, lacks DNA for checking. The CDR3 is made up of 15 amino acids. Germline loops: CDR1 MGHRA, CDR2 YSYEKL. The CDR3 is CASSWDRGLNQPQHF.

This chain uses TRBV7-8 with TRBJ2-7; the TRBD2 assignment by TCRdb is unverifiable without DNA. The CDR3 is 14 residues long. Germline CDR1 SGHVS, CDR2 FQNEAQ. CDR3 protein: CASSGGGPRYEQYF.

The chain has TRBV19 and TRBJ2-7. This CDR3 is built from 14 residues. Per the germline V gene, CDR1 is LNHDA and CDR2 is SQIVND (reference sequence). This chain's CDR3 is CASSIILGSYEQYF.

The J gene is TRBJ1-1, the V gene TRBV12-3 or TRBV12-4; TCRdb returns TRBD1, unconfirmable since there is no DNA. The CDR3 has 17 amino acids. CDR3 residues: CASSFLLSGQGLPEAFF.

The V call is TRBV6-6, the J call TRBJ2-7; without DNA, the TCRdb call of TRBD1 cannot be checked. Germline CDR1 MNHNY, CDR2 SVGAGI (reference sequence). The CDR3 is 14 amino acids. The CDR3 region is CASSYIQGAYEQYF.

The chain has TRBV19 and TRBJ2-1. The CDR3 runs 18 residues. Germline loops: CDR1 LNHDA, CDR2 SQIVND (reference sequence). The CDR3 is CASSIGTGYFSTYNEQFF.

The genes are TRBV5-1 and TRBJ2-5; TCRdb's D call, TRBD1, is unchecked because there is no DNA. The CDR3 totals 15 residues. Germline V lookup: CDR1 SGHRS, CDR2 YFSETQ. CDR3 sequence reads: CASSSRDGPLETQYF.

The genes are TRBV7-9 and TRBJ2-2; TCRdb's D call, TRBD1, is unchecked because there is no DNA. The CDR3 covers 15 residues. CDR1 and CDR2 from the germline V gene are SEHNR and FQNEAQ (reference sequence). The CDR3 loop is CASSSQDRSPGELFF.

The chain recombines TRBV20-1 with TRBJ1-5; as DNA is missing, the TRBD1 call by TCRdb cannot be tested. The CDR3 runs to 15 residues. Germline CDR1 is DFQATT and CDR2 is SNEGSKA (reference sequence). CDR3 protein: CSASVPDRQSQPQHF.

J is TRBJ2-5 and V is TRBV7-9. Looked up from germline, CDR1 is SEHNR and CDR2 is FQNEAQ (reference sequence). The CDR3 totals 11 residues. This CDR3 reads CASSSPETQYF.

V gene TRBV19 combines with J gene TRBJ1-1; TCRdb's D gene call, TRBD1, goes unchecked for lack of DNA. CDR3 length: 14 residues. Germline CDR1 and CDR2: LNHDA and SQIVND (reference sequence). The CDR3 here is CASSFTGEGSEAFF.

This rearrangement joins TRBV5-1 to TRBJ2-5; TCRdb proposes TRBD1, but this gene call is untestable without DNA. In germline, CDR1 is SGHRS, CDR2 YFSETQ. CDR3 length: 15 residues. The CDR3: CASSTGTGGIETQYF. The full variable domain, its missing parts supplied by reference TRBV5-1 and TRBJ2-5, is KAGVTQTPRYLIKTRGQQVTLSCSPISGHRSVSWYQQTPGQGLQFLFEYFSETQRNKGNFPGRFSGRQFSNSRSEMNVSTLELGDSALYLCASSTGTGGIETQYFGPGTRLLVL.

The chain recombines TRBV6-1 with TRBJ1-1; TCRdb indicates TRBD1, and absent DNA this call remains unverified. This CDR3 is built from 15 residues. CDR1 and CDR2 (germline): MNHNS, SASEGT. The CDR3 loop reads CASSPRQGRNTEAFF.

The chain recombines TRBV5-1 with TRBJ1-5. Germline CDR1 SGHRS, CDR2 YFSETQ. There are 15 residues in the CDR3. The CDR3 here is CASSASPMSDQPQHF.

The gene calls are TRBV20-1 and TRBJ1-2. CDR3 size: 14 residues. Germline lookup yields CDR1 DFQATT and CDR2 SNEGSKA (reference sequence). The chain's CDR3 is CSARGSLANYGYTF.

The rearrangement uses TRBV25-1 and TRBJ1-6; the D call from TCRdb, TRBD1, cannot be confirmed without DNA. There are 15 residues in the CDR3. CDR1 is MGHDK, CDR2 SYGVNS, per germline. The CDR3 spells CASSEVGTLNSPLHF.

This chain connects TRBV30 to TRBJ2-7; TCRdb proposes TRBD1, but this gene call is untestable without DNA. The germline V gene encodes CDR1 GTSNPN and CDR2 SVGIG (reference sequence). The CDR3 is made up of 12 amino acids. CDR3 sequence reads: CAWSGGLDEQYF.

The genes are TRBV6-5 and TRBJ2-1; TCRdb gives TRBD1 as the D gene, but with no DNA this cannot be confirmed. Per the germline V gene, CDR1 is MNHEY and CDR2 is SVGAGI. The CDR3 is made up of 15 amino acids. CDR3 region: CASSYVGGDNNEQFF.

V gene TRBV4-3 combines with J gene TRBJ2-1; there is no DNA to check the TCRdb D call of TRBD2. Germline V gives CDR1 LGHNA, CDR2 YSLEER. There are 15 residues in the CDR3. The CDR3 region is CASGDRGLALNEQFF.

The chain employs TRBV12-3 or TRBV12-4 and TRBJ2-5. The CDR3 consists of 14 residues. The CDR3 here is CASSFFRNQETQYF.

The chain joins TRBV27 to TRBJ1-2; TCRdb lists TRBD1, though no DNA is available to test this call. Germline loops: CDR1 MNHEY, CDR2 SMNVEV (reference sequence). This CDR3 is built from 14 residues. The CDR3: CASSLDNYQGGYTF.